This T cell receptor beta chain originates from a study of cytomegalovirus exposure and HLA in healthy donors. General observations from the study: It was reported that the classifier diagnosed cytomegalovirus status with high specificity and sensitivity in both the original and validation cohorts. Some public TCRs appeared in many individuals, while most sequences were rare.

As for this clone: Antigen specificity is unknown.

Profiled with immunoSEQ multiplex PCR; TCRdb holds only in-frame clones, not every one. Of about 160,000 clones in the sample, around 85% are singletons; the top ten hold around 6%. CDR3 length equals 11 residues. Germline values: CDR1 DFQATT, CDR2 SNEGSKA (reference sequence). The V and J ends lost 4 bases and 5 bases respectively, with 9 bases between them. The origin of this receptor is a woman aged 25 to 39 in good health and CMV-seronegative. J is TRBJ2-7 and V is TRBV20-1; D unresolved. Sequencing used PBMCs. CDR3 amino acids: CSANSLHEQYF. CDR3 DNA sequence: TGCAGTGCTAATAGCTTGCACGAGCAGTACTTC.